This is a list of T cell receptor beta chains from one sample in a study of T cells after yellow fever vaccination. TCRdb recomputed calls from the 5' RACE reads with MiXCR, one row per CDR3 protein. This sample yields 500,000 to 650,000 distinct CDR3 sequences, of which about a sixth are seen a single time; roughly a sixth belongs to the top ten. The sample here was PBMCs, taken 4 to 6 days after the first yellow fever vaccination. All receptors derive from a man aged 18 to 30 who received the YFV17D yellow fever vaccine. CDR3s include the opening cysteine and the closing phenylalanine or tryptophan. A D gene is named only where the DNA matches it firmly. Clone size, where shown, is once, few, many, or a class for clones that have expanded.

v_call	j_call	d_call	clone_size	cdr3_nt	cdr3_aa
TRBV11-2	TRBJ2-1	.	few	TGTGCCAGCAGCCCCGAGGTGGGGTTTTACGGGGATGAGCAGTTCTTC	CASSPEVGFYGDEQFF
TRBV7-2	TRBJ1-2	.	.	TGTGCCAGCAGCTTAGCCAGCGATCAGTTCCACTATGGCTACACCTTC	CASSLASDQFHYGYTF
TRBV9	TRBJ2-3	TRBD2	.	TGTGCCAGCAGCGTAGGGCCCCGGGGGGGCACAGATACGCAGTATTTT	CASSVGPRGGTDTQYF
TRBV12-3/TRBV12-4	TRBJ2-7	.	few	TGTGCCAGCAGTCAACAGGGATCGGGAGAGCAGTACTTC	CASSQQGSGEQYF
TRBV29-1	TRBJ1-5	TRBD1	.	TGCAGCGTGGGACAGGGGAGACAGCCCCAGCATTTT	CSVGQGRQPQHF
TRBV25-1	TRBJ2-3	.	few	TGTGCCAGCAAGGTCATGCACACAGATACGCAGTATTTT	CASKVMHTDTQYF
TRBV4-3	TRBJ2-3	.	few	TGCGCCAGCAGCCAAGGACCCCTCCGGACCAGCACAGATACGCAGTATTTT	CASSQGPLRTSTDTQYF
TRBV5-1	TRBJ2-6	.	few	TGCGCCAGCAGCCCTAACAGCCAAAGCTCTGGGGCCAACGTCCTGACTTTC	CASSPNSQSSGANVLTF
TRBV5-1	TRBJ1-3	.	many	TGCGCCAGCAGCTTGAGGGCTCAGGGGTCGGGAAACACCATATATTTT	CASSLRAQGSGNTIYF
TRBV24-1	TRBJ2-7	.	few	TGTGCCACCAGTGGAGACGGATACGAGCAGTACTTC	CATSGDGYEQYF
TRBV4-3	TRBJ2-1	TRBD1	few	TGCGCCAGCAGCCAAGCCGGGACAGGGGGTGCCTCCTACAATGAGCAGTTCTTC	CASSQAGTGGASYNEQFF
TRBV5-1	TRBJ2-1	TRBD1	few	TGCGCCAGCCGGCGAGGGGGCCCCTACAATGAGCAGTTCTTC	CASRRGGPYNEQFF
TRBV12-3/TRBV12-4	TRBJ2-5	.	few	TGTGCCAGCAGTTCCACTAGCCCTCCAAGCCAAGAGACCCAGTACTTC	CASSSTSPPSQETQYF
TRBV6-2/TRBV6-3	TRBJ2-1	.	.	TGTGCCAGCACACGGGGGCAATACAATGAGCAGTTCTTC	CASTRGQYNEQFF
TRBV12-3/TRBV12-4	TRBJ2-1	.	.	TGTGCCAGCAGAGCGGGACAGTCCATAAATGAGCAGTTCTTC	CASRAGQSINEQFF
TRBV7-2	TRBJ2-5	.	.	TGTGCCAGCAGCTTTTATCCCCTAAGAGGGGAGACCCAGTACTTC	CASSFYPLRGETQYF
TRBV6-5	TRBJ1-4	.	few	TGTGCCAGCAGTTACAAGGGCAGAAATGAAAAACTGTTTTTT	CASSYKGRNEKLFF
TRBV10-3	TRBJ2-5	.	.	TGTGCCATCAGTGAGGGCGGACAGAGACAAGAGACCCAGTACTTC	CAISEGGQRQETQYF
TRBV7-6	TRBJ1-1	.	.	TGTGCCAGCAGCTACTTGCTGAACACTGAAGCTTTCTTT	CASSYLLNTEAFF
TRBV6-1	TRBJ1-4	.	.	TGTGCCAGCAGTCGATTTGCAACTAATGAAAAACTGTTTTTT	CASSRFATNEKLFF
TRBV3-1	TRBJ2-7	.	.	TGTGCCAGCAGCCAAGATATGCTCTGGGAGCAGTACTTC	CASSQDMLWEQYF
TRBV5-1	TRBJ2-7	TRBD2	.	TGCGCCAGCAGCTTGTGGACTAGTACCTACGAGCAGTACTTC	CASSLWTSTYEQYF
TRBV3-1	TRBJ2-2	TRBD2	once	TGTGCCAGCAGCCACTCCGCGCTAGCGGGGGGGCGTGGGGAGCTGTTTTTT	CASSHSALAGGRGELFF
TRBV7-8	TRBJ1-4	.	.	TGTGCCAGCAGCCTAGGTGGGCGCGGCGCTGAAAAACTGTTTTTT	CASSLGGRGAEKLFF
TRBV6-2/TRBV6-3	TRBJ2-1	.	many	TGTGCCAGCAGTTGGACGGACCTCAAGCTTTACAATGAGCAGTTCTTC	CASSWTDLKLYNEQFF
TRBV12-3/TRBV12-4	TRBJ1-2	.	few	TGTGCCAGCAGTTTATCTGGGACTGAAGGCTACACCTTC	CASSLSGTEGYTF
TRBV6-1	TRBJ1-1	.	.	TGTGCCAGCAGAATCTTCGGACAAAGGAACACTGAAGCTTTCTTT	CASRIFGQRNTEAFF
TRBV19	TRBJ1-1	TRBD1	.	TGTGCCAGTAGTATCACAGGGGGGAACACTGAAGCTTTCTTT	CASSITGGNTEAFF
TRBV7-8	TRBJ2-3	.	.	TGTGCCAGCAGCTTAGCGGAGGCACTTAGCACAGATACGCAGTATTTT	CASSLAEALSTDTQYF
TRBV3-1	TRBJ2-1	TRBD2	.	TGTGCCAGCAGTCGACTAGCGGGGGGGACCTACAATGAGCAGTTCTTC	CASSRLAGGTYNEQFF
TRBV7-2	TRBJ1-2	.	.	TGTGCCAGCACCCCAGGGGCTAGCTATGGCTACACCTTC	CASTPGASYGYTF
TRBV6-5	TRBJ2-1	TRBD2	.	TGTGCCAGCAGTTCTATAAATAGCGGGGGGGCTAAAAATGAGCAGTTCTTC	CASSSINSGGAKNEQFF
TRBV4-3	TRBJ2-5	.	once	TGCGCCAGCAGCCATGGAGGGGGGGAGCGGGGACAAGAGACCCAGTACTTC	CASSHGGGERGQETQYF
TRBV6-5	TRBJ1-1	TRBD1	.	TGTGCCAGCAGTTACTCGGACAGGTTGAACACTGAAGCTTTCTTT	CASSYSDRLNTEAFF
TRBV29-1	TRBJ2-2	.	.	TGCAGCGTCGCCGGGACACTGAACACCGGGGAGCTGTTTTTT	CSVAGTLNTGELFF
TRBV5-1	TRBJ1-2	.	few	TGCGCCAGCAGCTCACCGACCGGAAACTATGGCTACACCTTC	CASSSPTGNYGYTF
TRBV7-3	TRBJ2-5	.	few	TGTGCCAGCAGCCGACGGATACAAGAGACCCAGTACTTC	CASSRRIQETQYF
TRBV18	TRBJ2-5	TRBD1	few	TGTGCCAGCTCACCAGGGGGCGACAGGGTAGAGACCCAGTACTTC	CASSPGGDRVETQYF
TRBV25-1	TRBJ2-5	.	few	TGTGCCAGCAGTGTGCCAGGGGAAGAGACCCAGTACTTC	CASSVPGEETQYF
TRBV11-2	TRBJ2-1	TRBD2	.	TGTGCCAGCAGCTTAGGCGGGGGGGCCCCCAATGAGCAGTTCTTC	CASSLGGGAPNEQFF
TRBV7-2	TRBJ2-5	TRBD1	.	TGTGCCAGCAGCCCGGGACAGGGGTCAGAGACCCAGTACTTC	CASSPGQGSETQYF
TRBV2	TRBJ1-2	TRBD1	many	TGTGCCTTTACGCGGGACAGACTTAACTATGGCTACACCTTC	CAFTRDRLNYGYTF
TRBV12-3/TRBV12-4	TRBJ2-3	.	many	TGTGCCAGCAGACGCGGAGACCTTAGCACAGATACGCAGTATTTT	CASRRGDLSTDTQYF
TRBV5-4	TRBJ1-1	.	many	TGTGCCAGCAGCTCCAACACTGAAGCTTTCTTT	CASSSNTEAFF
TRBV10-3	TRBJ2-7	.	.	TGTGCCACCCTCTCCCCGGGGAATACCTACGAGCAGTACTTC	CATLSPGNTYEQYF
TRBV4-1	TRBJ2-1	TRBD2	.	TGCGCCAGCAGCCACGAGCTAGCGGCCTACAATGAGCAGTTCTTC	CASSHELAAYNEQFF
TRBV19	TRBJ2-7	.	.	TGTGCCAGTAGTTTGGACGGGACCTCCTACGAGCAGTACTTC	CASSLDGTSYEQYF
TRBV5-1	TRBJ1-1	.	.	TGCGCCAGCAGCCTGTCGTTGGCCGCTTCATACACTGAAGCTTTCTTT	CASSLSLAASYTEAFF
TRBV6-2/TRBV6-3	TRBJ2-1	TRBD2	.	TGTGCCAGCAGTTACACGGGACTAGCGGGGGGGCTCTACAATGAGCAGTTCTTC	CASSYTGLAGGLYNEQFF
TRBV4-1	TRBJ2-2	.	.	TGCGCCAGCAGCCAAACGACAGGGAACACCGGGGAGCTGTTTTTT	CASSQTTGNTGELFF
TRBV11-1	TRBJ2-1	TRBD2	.	TGTGCCAGCAGCTTAGCTTCGGGGGGGGGCCTTCATGAGCAGTTCTTC	CASSLASGGGLHEQFF
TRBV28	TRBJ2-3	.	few	TGTGCCAGCACCCTAGCTGTTGGGGTGGCAGATACGCAGTATTTT	CASTLAVGVADTQYF
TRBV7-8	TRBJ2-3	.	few	TGTGCCAGCAGCTCACCCCTAATTTTGGGGGGTTCCGCAGATACGCAGTATTTT	CASSSPLILGGSADTQYF
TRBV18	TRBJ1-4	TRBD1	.	TGTGCCAGCTCACCACGACCCAGGGGGCCTGAAAAACTGTTTTTT	CASSPRPRGPEKLFF